This T cell receptor (beta chain) was sequenced for a study of PD-1 blockade in classical Hodgkin lymphoma. TCRdb's copy holds only in-frame clones and misses some; the assay was immunoSEQ multiplex PCR. Of 16,000 or so clones listed, approximately 80% are singletons. The study's findings and limits: A significant rise in TCR diversity by C4D1 was seen for CD4+ but not CD8+ cells. The diversity seen at baseline in complete responders resembled that of newly diagnosed patients.

V was clipped by 0 bases and J by 9 bases, with 13 bases between them. The CDR3 spans 15 residues. The germline V gene has CDR1 SGHNT and CDR2 YYREEE (reference sequence). All patients relapsed after autologous stem cell transplantation, and brentuximab vedotin exposure varied. Magnetic negative selection served to purify CD4+ T cells out of PBMCs that had been thawed. Classification of best responses gave complete response, partial response or progressive disease. As for this clone: No antigen is known for it.

The sample in question was CD4+ T cells from blood, obtained at baseline. This receptor was taken from a human donor with classical Hodgkin lymphoma. This chain uses TRBV5-4 with TRBJ1-6; D perhaps matches TRBD1 (6 bases). Written as DNA, the CDR3 is TGTGCCAGCAGCTTGGAGCAGGGGAGCGTTTCACCCCTCCACTTT. Amino acid sequence: CASSLEQGSVSPLHF.